A single sample is the source of the 5 T cell receptor beta chains below, sequenced in a study of T cell responses to AZD1222 COVID-19 vaccine. Measured with immunoSEQ multiplex PCR; TCRdb has only the in-frame clones, and not every one. This table has some 120,000 clones, approximately 90% appearing once. The starting material was peripheral blood, obtained on day 0 of AZD1222 vaccination. All receptors come from an adult in good health.

CDR3 nucleotide sequence: TGTGCCAGCTCACCCTACGGGGGGCCGGAAGCTTTCTTT. This translates into CASSPYGGPEAFF. The chain employs TRBV18 and TRBJ1-1; possible D gene TRBD1, 6 bases. Trimming removed 3 bases at V and 8 bases at J, with 13 bases between. Germline CDR1 is KGHSH and CDR2 is LQKENI. The CDR3 runs 13 residues.

J is TRBJ2-1 and V is TRBV5-1; D ambiguous. There are 15 residues in the CDR3. Trimming stripped 7 bases from V and 3 bases from J, with 17 bases between. Germline V gene lookup returns CDR1 SGHRS and CDR2 YFSETQ. CDR3 nucleotides: TGCGCCAGCTACCCTGGGCAGAAGCACTACAATGAGCAGTTCTTC. Translated, it gives CASYPGQKHYNEQFF. The complete variable domain, with remaining parts taken from reference TRBV5-1 and TRBJ2-1, reads KAGVTQTPRYLIKTRGQQVTLSCSPISGHRSVSWYQQTPGQGLQFLFEYFSETQRNKGNFPGRFSGRQFSNSRSEMNVSTLELGDSALYLCASYPGQKHYNEQFFGPGTRLTVL.

V and J are TRBV27 and TRBJ2-7; the match to TRBD2 covers 11 bases. Germline V gene lookup returns CDR1 MNHEY and CDR2 SMNVEV (reference sequence). V lost 9 bases, J lost 5 bases, and 3 bases stayed unmatched. This CDR3 comprises 12 residues. The CDR3 DNA follows: TGTGCCAGTTTGACTAGCGGGAACGAGCAGTACTTC. Its translation is CASLTSGNEQYF.

The chain uses TRBV29-1 and TRBJ2-3; TRBD2 matches at 7 bases. Germline V gene data show CDR1 as SQVTM and CDR2 as ANQGSEA. Trimming at V came to 7 bases and at J to 5 bases, leaving 12 bases not matched to a gene. The CDR3 runs to 14 residues. CDR3 in DNA: TGCAGCGCCGGGGAGGGTGCGGGGCGAGATACGCAGTATTTT. Amino acids: CSAGEGAGRDTQYF.

The chain employs TRBV4-1 and TRBJ2-7; 8 bases map to TRBD1. Germline V gene lookup returns CDR1 MGHRA and CDR2 YSYEKL. The CDR3 sequence is 16 residues long. The V and J ends lost 1 base and 1 base, in that order; junction bases with no gene match: 6. The CDR3 DNA is TGCGCCAGCAGCCAAGTCACCAGGGGGCTTTCCTACGAGCAGTACTTC. This codes for CASSQVTRGLSYEQYF.